One and the same sample provided the 18 T cell receptor beta chains below, sequenced in a study of T cells after yellow fever vaccination. TCRdb called the 5' RACE reads again in MiXCR, with one record for every CDR3 protein. The sample lists 300,000 to 400,000 distinct CDR3 sequences, 6.2% occurring once. The sequences come from PBMCs, collected 5 days after the yellow fever booster vaccination. The source is a man aged 25-45 years who received the YFV17D yellow fever vaccine.

This chain links TRBV19 with TRBJ2-1; 7 bases are a match to TRBD2. V gave up 9 bases and J gave up 8 bases; unmatched junction bases: 13. The germline V gene encodes CDR1 LNHDA and CDR2 SQIVND (reference sequence). The CDR3 contains 14 residues. The CDR3 here is CASTARLARHEQFF. CDR3 DNA sequence: TGTGCCAGCACCGCCCGACTAGCAAGGCATGAGCAGTTCTTC. The whole variable domain, remainder taken from reference TRBV19 and TRBJ2-1, is DGGITQSPKYLFRKEGQNVTLSCEQNLNHDAMYWYRQDPGQGLRLIYYSQIVNDFQKGDIAEGYSVSREKKESFPLTVTSAQKNPTAFYLCASTARLARHEQFFGPGTRLTVL.

The gene calls are TRBV7-2 and TRBJ2-2, with 7 bases aligning to TRBD2. Trimming cost V 6 bases and J 4 bases; bases outside gene matches: 11. Germline CDR1 and CDR2: SGHTA and FQGNSA. This CDR3 contains 16 residues. The CDR3 spells CASRYRAGRSTGELFF. Here the CDR3 DNA reads TGTGCCAGCAGGTACCGAGCGGGAAGGAGCACCGGGGAGCTGTTTTTT.

There are many counts of this clonotype. V usage is TRBV18 and J usage is TRBJ2-4; D possibly uses TRBD1 or TRBD2 (5 bases each). Looked up from germline, CDR1 is KGHSH and CDR2 is LQKENI. Trimming shortened V by 0 bases and J by 8 bases, and 23 bases separated the two germline ends. The CDR3 is 18 amino acids. This chain's CDR3 is CASSPPGPGHPLGDIQYF. CDR3 nucleotides: TGTGCCAGCTCACCACCGGGCCCGGGGCACCCGTTGGGGGACATTCAGTACTTC.

The rearrangement joins TRBV19 to TRBJ2-1; D perhaps matches TRBD2 (6 bases). Germline CDR1 reads LNHDA; CDR2 reads SQIVND (reference sequence). This CDR3 spans 18 amino acids. V gave up 0 bases and J gave up 4 bases, with 19 bases separating them. This CDR3 is CASSIDYQRLASYNEQFF. CDR3 nucleotides: TGTGCCAGTAGTATAGATTATCAAAGGCTAGCGTCATACAATGAGCAGTTCTTC.

There are many counts of this clonotype. V and J are TRBV6-2 or TRBV6-3 and TRBJ1-1; a possible D gene is TRBD1 (5 bases). Germline CDR1 and CDR2: MNHEY and SVGEGT. The CDR3 contains 15 residues. Trimming pared 1 base from V and 3 bases from J, leaving 12 bases between. Written as DNA, the CDR3 is TGTGCCAGCAGTTACTTGGGGGGGTCGGACACTGAAGCTTTCTTT. Encoded protein: CASSYLGGSDTEAFF.

This clonotype appeared a few times. The V gene is TRBV6-2 or TRBV6-3, the J gene TRBJ1-5, with 9 bases identical to TRBD1. Trimming removed 7 bases from V and 3 bases from J; junction bases left unmatched: 10. The CDR3 runs to 16 residues. Germline lookup yields CDR1 MNHEY and CDR2 SVGEGT. Written as DNA, the CDR3 is TGTGCCAGCAAGAAGGACAGGGGAGATATCAATCAGCCCCAGCATTTT. Translating gives CASKKDRGDINQPQHF.

This clonotype was seen repeatedly, ten times or more. The chain couples TRBV6-4 to TRBJ2-3, with 7 bases that match TRBD2. The J segment lost 2 bases and the V segment lost 5 bases, leaving 7 bases of the junction unmatched. The CDR3 spans 15 residues. Per germline, CDR1 MRHNA and CDR2 SNTAGT. CDR3 loop: CASSLGLADTDTQYF. CDR3 in DNA: TGTGCCAGCAGTCTCGGGCTAGCGGACACAGATACGCAGTATTTT.

In its sample, this clonotype was seen a few times. The rearrangement joins TRBV4-3 to TRBJ1-4; D not resolved. The germline V gene has CDR1 LGHNA and CDR2 YSLEER. V shed 0 bases and J shed 7 bases, with 18 bases lying between them. This CDR3 is built from 17 residues. The CDR3 DNA reads as TGCGCCAGCAGCCAAGATTGGGGTGGGGTGCTCGGTGAAAAACTGTTTTTT. Translating it yields CASSQDWGGVLGEKLFF.

The chain combines TRBV24-1 with TRBJ2-1, with TRBD2 as a possible D gene (6 bases). CDR1 is KGHDR, CDR2 SFDVKD, per germline. V lost 12 bases and J 0 bases, leaving 17 bases between the germline ends. The CDR3 spans 15 residues. CDR3 loop: CAAAAGTLSYNEQFF. The CDR3 DNA follows: TGTGCCGCCGCGGCGGGGACTCTCTCCTACAATGAGCAGTTCTTC.

This clonotype showed up just a few times. J is TRBJ2-1 and V is TRBV12-3 or TRBV12-4; 9 bases match TRBD2. V gave up 2 bases and J gave up 6 bases; unmatched junction bases: 5. This CDR3 is built from 15 residues. DNA for the CDR3: TGTGCCAGCAGTTTAAGGACTAGCGATACCAATGAGCAGTTCTTC. It specifies CASSLRTSDTNEQFF.

This chain links TRBV28 with TRBJ1-2; the match to TRBD1 covers 9 bases. Germline assignment: CDR1 MDHEN and CDR2 SYDVKM. The CDR3 length is 15 residues. The V and J ends lost 6 bases and 2 bases, in that order; junction bases with no gene match: 7. The CDR3 nucleotides read TGTGCCAGCAGCCCAACCGGGACAGGGAACTATGGCTACACCTTC. Translated: CASSPTGTGNYGYTF.

This clonotype was found many times. The J gene is TRBJ2-1, the V gene TRBV20-1, with unresolved D. Germline V CDR1 and CDR2: DFQATT, SNEGSKA (reference sequence). Trimming removed 3 bases at V and 13 bases at J, with 10 bases between. The CDR3 is made up of 10 amino acids. CDR3: CSARAPIQFF. DNA for the CDR3: TGCAGTGCTAGGGCCCCCATACAGTTCTTC.

The chain couples TRBV10-2 to TRBJ2-1; D is perhaps TRBD1 or TRBD2 (6 bases each). CDR1 WSHSY and CDR2 SAAADI come from the germline V gene. Trimming cost V 7 bases and J 8 bases, with 21 bases left between them. This CDR3 contains 15 residues. CDR3 sequence: CASKGGPPPVDEQFF. The CDR3 nucleotides read TGCGCCAGCAAGGGGGGACCTCCCCCCGTCGATGAGCAGTTCTTC.

This clonotype showed up many times. The V and J genes are TRBV6-2 or TRBV6-3 and TRBJ2-1; 10 bases are shared with TRBD2. V was clipped by 0 bases and J by 6 bases; unmatched bases: 14. This CDR3 contains 19 residues. The germline V gene has CDR1 MNHEY and CDR2 SVGEGT. CDR3 coding DNA: TGTGCCAGCAGTTACTCGAAGTTAGGTATCAGCGGGAGGGTCAATGAGCAGTTCTTC. Protein sequence: CASSYSKLGISGRVNEQFF.

This clonotype was recorded many times. The chain joins TRBV5-1 to TRBJ2-5; the match to TRBD2 covers 9 bases. V gave up 0 bases and J gave up 2 bases; unmatched junction bases: 11. The germline CDR1 and CDR2 sequences are SGHRS and YFSETQ. CDR3 length: 18 residues. The CDR3, as DNA: TGCGCCAGCAGCTTGGTGGGGATAGCGGGAGCTCCGCAAGAGACCCAGTACTTC. As protein: CASSLVGIAGAPQETQYF.

This clonotype was counted a few times. V and J are TRBV10-2 and TRBJ2-2; either TRBD1 or TRBD2 may fit D (5 bases each). Germline CDR1 is WSHSY and CDR2 is SAAADI. The length of the CDR3 is 16 residues. The V gene lost 8 bases and the J gene lost 0 bases, with 16 bases spanning the gap. The CDR3 nucleotides are TGCGCCAGCTCGAGTCATCCGGGACCGAACACCGGGGAGCTGTTTTTT. Translation gives CASSSHPGPNTGELFF.

This clonotype has more than one count but fewer than ten. The V gene is TRBV7-2, the J gene TRBJ1-6; maybe TRBD1 (5 bases). This CDR3 spans 15 amino acids. The germline CDR1 and CDR2 sequences are SGHTA and FQGNSA. V lost 0 bases to trimming and J lost 2 bases, with 5 bases between them. The CDR3 region is CASSLAGPYNSPLHF. In DNA form, the CDR3 reads TGTGCCAGCAGCTTAGCGGGACCCTATAATTCACCCCTCCACTTT. The variable domain in full, with the rest retrieved from reference TRBV7-2 and TRBJ1-6, is GAGVSQSPSNKVTEKGKDVELRCDPISGHTALYWYRQSLGQGLEFLIYFQGNSAPDKSGLPSDRFSAERTGGSVSTLTIQRTQQEDSAVYLCASSLAGPYNSPLHFGNGTRLTVT.

This clonotype was detected only a few times. V and J are TRBV20-1 and TRBJ2-1; 11 bases are shared with TRBD2. The germline V gene encodes CDR1 DFQATT and CDR2 SNEGSKA (reference sequence). CDR3 length equals 14 residues. J was trimmed by 6 bases and V by 2 bases; bases with no gene match: 3. This CDR3 is CSARSSGGSNEQFF. The CDR3 coding sequence is TGCAGTGCTAGATCTAGCGGGGGGTCCAATGAGCAGTTCTTC.